This T cell receptor beta chain originates from a study of OX40 agonist ivuxolimab in advanced cancers. For the study at large: Each patient was given ivuxolimab into a vein every 2 weeks, at 0.01 to 10 mg/kg.

Produced via immunoSEQ multiplex PCR; TCRdb's table is partial and in-frame only. This table holds more than 35,000 clones, over 60% found once. This clone was seen a few times. Its matching antigen is unknown. Regarding the study as a whole: It was not determined which antigens were specifically recognized by the peripheral T cells that had undergone clonal expansion. Some patients without response likewise showed low normalized clonal expansion. Average numbers of expanded clones were greater in CD8+ T cells than in CD4+.

V was trimmed by 4 bases and J by 2 bases, leaving 16 bases between them. CDR3 length: 16 residues. Germline CDR1 is SGHTA and CDR2 is FQGNSA. The sequencing used CD4+ or CD8+ T cells sorted from blood, collected in a trial of the OX40 agonist ivuxolimab. This sequence originates from an adult with an advanced solid tumor such as melanoma, head and neck, liver or kidney cancer. The chain has TRBV7-2 and TRBJ2-3; a weak D match, TRBD2 (6 bases). This CDR3 reads CASSSITSLFTDTQYF. The CDR3 DNA reads as TGTGCCAGCAGCTCGATAACTAGCCTATTCACAGATACGCAGTATTTT.